The TCR beta chain under discussion was sequenced for a study of PD-L1 blockade in urothelial cancer. Germline V gene sequence: CDR1 SGHAT, CDR2 FQNNGV. CDR3 length: 14 residues. The V and J ends lost 6 bases and 1 base, in that order; junction bases with no gene match: 5. Assay used: immunoSEQ multiplex PCR; TCRdb lists only in-frame clones, some missing. The sample gives 30,000 to 40,000 clones, 85% of which show up once; roughly 15% is in the top ten. Noted time point: pretreatment peripheral blood. This chain joins TRBV11-2 and TRBJ2-5; 7 bases agree with TRBD2. This material consisted of PBMCs, taken around atezolizumab (anti-PD-L1) treatment. The TCR originated in an older man with urothelial cancer. In DNA form, the CDR3 reads TGTGCCAGCAGTTTGGGGGGGAGCCAAGAGACCCAGTACTTC. It yields the protein CASSLGGSQETQYF.